The rows below give T cell receptor beta chains drawn from one sample of a study of shared clonotypes between healthy human individuals. Sequenced by immunoSEQ multiplex PCR; TCRdb stores in-frame clones only, minus some. The sample lists 2 million to 2.5 million clones, roughly 95% occurring once. The specimen sequenced was naive CD4+ T cells sorted from blood. The receptors were gathered from a man between 18 and 29 years old in good health. Both conserved end residues are part of each CDR3. The D gene is left open where the match is weak. Clone size, where shown, is once, few, many, or a class for clones that have expanded.

clone size	D gene	V gene	J gene	CDR3 protein	CDR3 DNA
few	.	TRBV10-1	TRBJ2-3	CASSESSDTQYF	TGCGCCAGCAGTGAGTCTTCAGATACGCAGTATTTT
.	.	TRBV9	TRBJ1-6	CASSVADRDPGNSPLHF	TGTGCCAGCAGCGTAGCGGACCGGGACCCAGGAAATTCACCCCTCCACTTT
.	.	TRBV11-2	TRBJ1-1	CASGRQLNTEAFF	TGTGCCAGCGGACGACAGCTGAACACTGAAGCTTTCTTT
.	.	TRBV29-1	TRBJ2-1	CSVDRGPTYNEQFF	TGCAGCGTTGATCGGGGGCCTACCTACAATGAGCAGTTCTTC
.	.	TRBV5-4	TRBJ2-7	CASSLADYEQYF	TGTGCCAGCAGCTTGGCAGACTACGAGCAGTACTTC
.	TRBD2	TRBV11-2	TRBJ2-5	CASSPSSGQETQYF	TGTGCCAGCAGCCCCTCTAGCGGCCAAGAGACCCAGTACTTC
.	TRBD1	TRBV11-3	TRBJ2-7	CASSHGTGYEQYF	TGTGCCAGCAGCCACGGGACAGGCTACGAGCAGTACTTC
once	.	TRBV5-4	TRBJ1-3	CASSLDRGGNTIYF	TGTGCCAGCAGCTTGGATAGGGGAGGAAACACCATATATTTT
.	TRBD1	TRBV5-1	TRBJ1-2	CASSPDRVDLDGYTF	TGCGCCAGCAGCCCCGACAGGGTAGATCTCGATGGCTACACCTTC
.	.	TRBV6-5	TRBJ2-5	CASSLDFTTETQYF	TGTGCCAGCAGTTTGGACTTCACCACAGAGACCCAGTACTTC
.	.	TRBV5-1	TRBJ2-3	CASRGLNSDTQYF	TGCGCCAGCAGGGGGCTTAATTCAGATACGCAGTATTTT
.	.	TRBV5-1	TRBJ2-2	CASSRGQRQNTGELFF	TGCGCCAGCAGCCGAGGCCAAAGACAAAACACCGGGGAGCTGTTTTTT
.	TRBD1	TRBV5-1	TRBJ2-3	CASSVTGTGRADTQYF	TGCGCCAGCAGCGTGACCGGGACAGGGAGGGCAGATACGCAGTATTTT
once	TRBD1	TRBV6-6	TRBJ1-2	CASTRGDSLNYGYTF	TGTGCCAGCACCCGTGGGGACAGCCTTAACTATGGCTACACCTTC
.	.	TRBV5-1	TRBJ2-2	CASSLVQGRVRAGELFF	TGCGCCAGCAGCTTGGTCCAGGGGAGGGTCCGTGCCGGGGAGCTGTTTTTT
.	.	TRBV5-1	TRBJ2-3	CASSPPDPQTQYF	TGCGCCAGCAGCCCCCCGGACCCTCAAACGCAGTATTTT
.	TRBD2	TRBV9	TRBJ2-1	CASSVLSGNEQFF	TGTGCCAGCAGCGTTCTTAGCGGGAATGAGCAGTTCTTC
.	TRBD2	TRBV30	TRBJ2-7	CAWSAGLHYEQYF	TGTGCCTGGAGTGCGGGACTACACTACGAGCAGTACTTC
.	.	TRBV5-1	TRBJ2-5	CASSFDRYLQETQYF	TGCGCCAGCAGTTTTGACAGGTACCTCCAAGAGACCCAGTACTTC
.	.	TRBV10-2	TRBJ1-6	CASSINYNSPLHF	TGCGCCAGCAGTATAAATTATAATTCACCCCTCCACTTT
.	.	TRBV5-1	TRBJ2-5	CASSPGGQETQYF	TGCGCCAGCAGCCCCGGCGGACAAGAGACCCAGTACTTC
.	.	TRBV28	TRBJ1-2	CASTAGINYGYTF	TGTGCCAGCACCGCGGGAATTAACTATGGCTACACCTTC
.	.	TRBV30	TRBJ2-2	CAWSREFGTGELFF	TGTGCCTGGAGCCGGGAGTTTGGCACCGGGGAGCTGTTTTTT
few	TRBD1	TRBV28	TRBJ1-5	CASSSGQGAGQPQHF	TGTGCCAGCAGTTCGGGACAGGGGGCGGGTCAGCCCCAGCATTTT
.	TRBD1	TRBV30	TRBJ2-3	CAGGQGRTDTQYF	TGTGCCGGGGGACAGGGGAGGACAGATACGCAGTATTTT
.	.	TRBV2	TRBJ1-5	CASSGGRTNQPQHF	TGTGCCAGCAGTGGTGGGAGGACCAATCAGCCCCAGCATTTT
.	.	TRBV5-1	TRBJ2-2	CASSLLPLVGGFGGELFF	TGCGCCAGCAGCTTGCTCCCTCTTGTTGGCGGGTTCGGCGGGGAGCTGTTTTTT
.	.	TRBV19	TRBJ1-1	CACNQGTGTEAFF	TGTGCCTGCAACCAGGGTACAGGGACTGAAGCTTTCTTT
.	.	TRBV5-1	TRBJ2-7	CASSLVGALHSYEQYF	TGCGCCAGCAGCTTGGTTGGAGCCCTTCACTCCTACGAGCAGTACTTC
.	.	TRBV5-1	TRBJ2-3	CASSPVGVPDTQYF	TGCGCCAGCAGCCCGGTGGGGGTCCCAGATACGCAGTATTTT
.	.	TRBV18	TRBJ2-3	CASSPPNGRDTDTQYF	TGTGCCAGCTCACCACCGAACGGGAGAGACACAGATACGCAGTATTTT
.	TRBD1	TRBV2	TRBJ2-1	CASSPDRVSYNEQFF	TGTGCCAGCAGTCCGGACAGGGTATCCTACAATGAGCAGTTCTTC
.	.	TRBV9	TRBJ1-1	CASSVAGTNTEAFF	TGTGCCAGCAGCGTAGCAGGGACGAACACTGAAGCTTTCTTT
.	.	TRBV5-4	TRBJ2-2	CASSLKGQLTGELFF	TGTGCCAGCAGCCTTAAGGGCCAGCTCACCGGGGAGCTGTTTTTT
.	.	TRBV18	TRBJ1-1	CASSPLAANTEAFF	TGTGCCAGCTCACCTCTGGCGGCGAACACTGAAGCTTTCTTT
.	TRBD1	TRBV29-1	TRBJ2-5	CSVAGQGGLETQYF	TGCAGCGTTGCCGGACAGGGTGGATTGGAGACCCAGTACTTC
once	TRBD1	TRBV4-3	TRBJ1-6	CASSQETGQLPSPLHF	TGCGCCAGCAGCCAAGAAACGGGACAGCTACCTTCACCCCTCCACTTT
.	.	TRBV27	TRBJ2-4	CARRHLEYF	TGTGCCAGGCGACATTTGGAGTACTTC
.	.	TRBV6-6	TRBJ2-5	CASSLPTPETQYF	TGTGCCAGCAGTCTCCCGACCCCAGAGACCCAGTACTTC
.	.	TRBV30	TRBJ1-6	CAWTRAPNGSPLHF	TGTGCCTGGACCCGGGCGCCCAACGGTTCACCCCTCCACTTT
.	TRBD2	TRBV7-2	TRBJ2-7	CASSSGRGGSRYEQYF	TGTGCCAGCAGCTCTGGCCGCGGCGGGAGTAGGTACGAGCAGTACTTC
.	TRBD1	TRBV30	TRBJ1-6	CAWTHIRGINSPLHF	TGTGCCTGGACCCATATCAGGGGGATTAATTCACCCCTCCACTTT
.	.	TRBV7-8	TRBJ1-1	CASSSIVGGNTEAFF	TGTGCCAGCAGCTCTATTGTGGGAGGGAACACTGAAGCTTTCTTT
.	.	TRBV7-8	TRBJ1-1	CASSLGPGNTEAFF	TGTGCCAGCAGCTTAGGTCCAGGGAACACTGAAGCTTTCTTT
.	TRBD2	TRBV9	TRBJ2-1	CASSADVAGGPSSNEQFF	TGTGCCAGCAGCGCGGATGTAGCGGGAGGGCCCTCCTCTAATGAGCAGTTCTTC
once	TRBD2	TRBV9	TRBJ2-1	CASSVGTSGRAWDEQFF	TGTGCCAGCAGCGTAGGGACTAGCGGGAGGGCGTGGGATGAGCAGTTCTTC
.	.	TRBV25-1	TRBJ1-3	CASSASPSFRGNTIYF	TGTGCCAGCAGTGCGTCCCCGTCATTCCGCGGAAACACCATATATTTT
.	TRBD1	TRBV5-1	TRBJ1-1	CASSLAQGVIRNTEAFF	TGCGCCAGCAGCTTGGCTCAGGGGGTGATACGGAACACTGAAGCTTTCTTT
.	TRBD1	TRBV7-2	TRBJ1-2	CASSTPGTVYTYGYTF	TGTGCCAGCAGCACACCCGGGACAGTCTATACCTATGGCTACACCTTC
.	.	TRBV30	TRBJ1-6	CAWSRGTLHF	TGTGCCTGGAGTAGGGGAACCCTCCACTTT
.	.	TRBV9	TRBJ2-3	CASSVAFLDTQYF	TGTGCCAGCAGCGTAGCCTTTTTAGATACGCAGTATTTT